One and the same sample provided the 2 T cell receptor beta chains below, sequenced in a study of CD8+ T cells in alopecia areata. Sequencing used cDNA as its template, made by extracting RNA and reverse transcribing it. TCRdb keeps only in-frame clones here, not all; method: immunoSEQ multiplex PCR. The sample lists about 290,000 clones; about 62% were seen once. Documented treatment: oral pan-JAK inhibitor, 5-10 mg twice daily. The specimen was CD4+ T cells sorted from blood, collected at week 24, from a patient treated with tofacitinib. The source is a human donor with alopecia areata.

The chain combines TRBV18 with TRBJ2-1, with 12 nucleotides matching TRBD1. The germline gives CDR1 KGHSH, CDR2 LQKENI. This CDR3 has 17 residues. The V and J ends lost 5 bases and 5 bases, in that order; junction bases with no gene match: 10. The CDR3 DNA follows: TGTGCCAGCTCATCGGGACAGGGGGCAGGTACGGACAATGAGCAGTTCTTC. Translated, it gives CASSSGQGAGTDNEQFF.

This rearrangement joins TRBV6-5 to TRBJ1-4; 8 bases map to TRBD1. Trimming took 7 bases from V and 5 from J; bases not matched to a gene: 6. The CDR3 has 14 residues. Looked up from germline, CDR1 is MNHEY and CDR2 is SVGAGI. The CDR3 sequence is CASKGQAINEKLFF. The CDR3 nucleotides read TGTGCCAGCAAGGGACAGGCCATAAATGAAAAACTGTTTTTT.